These T cell receptor beta chains were read from a single sample in a study of cytomegalovirus exposure and HLA in healthy donors. Clones were sequenced by immunoSEQ multiplex PCR, and TCRdb holds only the in-frame ones, with some missing. The sample contains about 190,000 clones, over 80% of which appear only once. The specimen was PBMCs. These receptors all come from a man aged 25 to 45 in good health and CMV-seronegative. The CDR3 runs from the conserved cysteine through the conserved F or W. The D gene is left open where the match is weak. The size entry is marked missing in some rows and otherwise reads once, few, many or a size class.

>.|.|TRBJ1-5|TRBV6-6
TGTGCCAGCAGTTACTCGAGCGGGGTCCAGCCCCAGCATTTT
CASSYSSGVQPQHF
>.|.|TRBJ2-3|TRBV7-9
TGTGCCAGCAGCTCGAGAGATATTAGCACAGATACGCAGTATTTT
CASSSRDISTDTQYF
>TRBD1|.|TRBJ1-1|TRBV7-9
TGTGCCAGCAGAAGACAGGGCGCTGAAGCTTTCTTT
CASRRQGAEAFF
>.|.|TRBJ2-5|TRBV6-5
TGTGCCAGCAGATCTACAGGGTCGGAGACCCAGTACTTC
CASRSTGSETQYF
>TRBD2|.|TRBJ2-7|TRBV19
TGTGCCAGTAGTTCAAGAGCGGGAGGCGGTTACGAGCAGTACTTC
CASSSRAGGGYEQYF
>.|.|TRBJ1-4|TRBV28
TGTGCCAGCAGTTTATCAGGGTTTGTCGCAACTAATGAAAAACTGTTTTTT
CASSLSGFVATNEKLFF
>.|few|TRBJ1-4|TRBV5-3
TGTGCCAGAAGCCCTCAGTTGAGGGCGGCTAATGAAAAACTGTTTTTT
CARSPQLRAANEKLFF
>.|.|TRBJ1-5|TRBV15
TGTGCCACCAGCAGAGCTCCGCAGTTCAATCAGCCCCAGCATTTT
CATSRAPQFNQPQHF
>.|.|TRBJ2-3|TRBV30
TGTGCCTGGAGTCCCTGGGGGGAGACTAGCACAGATACGCAGTATTTT
CAWSPWGETSTDTQYF
>.|once|TRBJ1-2|TRBV19
TGTGCCAGTAGAACCGGAGGAGACTATGGCTACACCTTC
CASRTGGDYGYTF
>.|.|TRBJ1-4|TRBV28
TGTGCCAGCAGTTTATCAGGGTCGGGAAAACTGTTTTTT
CASSLSGSGKLFF
>.|.|TRBJ2-5|TRBV18
TGTGCCAGCTCACCACCGGTAACACCCCTAGAGACCCAGTACTTC
CASSPPVTPLETQYF
>.|.|TRBJ1-2|TRBV2
TGTGCCAGCAGTGACCCCGACAAGCAAGCTCAACGTAACTATGGCTACACCTTC
CASSDPDKQAQRNYGYTF
>.|.|TRBJ1-1|TRBV5-1
TGCGCCAGCAGCTTCGGCACTGAAGCTTTCTTT
CASSFGTEAFF
>.|.|TRBJ2-1|TRBV4-1
TGCGCCAGCAGCCAGGGCCCCTCAAACAATGAGCAGTTCTTC
CASSQGPSNNEQFF
>TRBD2|.|TRBJ2-3|TRBV7-9
TGTGCCAGCAGGAGGGGCGGGGGGAGCACAGATACGCAGTATTTT
CASRRGGGSTDTQYF
>TRBD1|.|TRBJ1-6|TRBV6-4
TGTGCCAGCAGTGCCACAGGGGATTCACCCCTCCACTTT
CASSATGDSPLHF
>TRBD2|.|TRBJ2-7|TRBV7-2
TGTGCCAGCAGCTTAGTCGGCGGGAGTATCTCCTACGAGCAGTACTTC
CASSLVGGSISYEQYF
>.|.|TRBJ1-6|TRBV5-1
TGCGCCAGCAGCTTGGCCCAGGTACCTTCACCCCTCCACTTT
CASSLAQVPSPLHF
>TRBD2|once|TRBJ2-5|TRBV7-2
TGTGCCAGCAGCTCTACACCTAGAGCGGGGGGGGAGCGTGAGACCCAGTACTTC
CASSSTPRAGGERETQYF
>TRBD1|.|TRBJ1-2|TRBV5-4
TGTGCCAGCAGCCCAGGGGGCAACTATGGCTACACCTTC
CASSPGGNYGYTF
>TRBD1|.|TRBJ1-1|TRBV6-5
TGTGCCAGCCGTGTAGGACAGGGAAAGTCTGAAGCTTTCTTT
CASRVGQGKSEAFF
>TRBD1|.|TRBJ1-5|TRBV7-9
TGTGCCAGCAGCGACAGGGGGTCGACTCAGCCCCAGCATTTT
CASSDRGSTQPQHF
>.|.|TRBJ1-2|TRBV6-1
TGTGCCAGCAGGCTAGGAGGTGGTGGCTACACCTTC
CASRLGGGGYTF
>.|.|TRBJ2-7|TRBV30
TGTGCCTGGAGTATCAGGGCCAATGACTACGAGCAGTACTTC
CAWSIRANDYEQYF
>TRBD1|.|TRBJ2-7|TRBV7-9
TGTGCCAGCAGCACGGACAGGGGTCGGGACTACGAGCAGTACTTC
CASSTDRGRDYEQYF
>.|.|TRBJ2-7|TRBV6-5
TGTGCCAGCAGTTTCTCCCGGGGGAAGCAGTACTTC
CASSFSRGKQYF
>.|few|TRBJ1-1|TRBV7-8
TGTGCCAGCAGCTTCCCCAGGCAGGTGAACACTGAAGCTTTCTTT
CASSFPRQVNTEAFF
>.|few|TRBJ2-7|TRBV4-1
TGCGCCAGCAGCCAAGCGCCCCAGGGGACCTACGAGCAGTACTTC
CASSQAPQGTYEQYF
>.|few|TRBJ1-1|TRBV5-1
TGCGCCAGCAGCCAGTTGGGGGGCACTGAAGCTTTCTTT
CASSQLGGTEAFF
>.|.|TRBJ2-5|TRBV6-8
TGTGCCGGGCTGGAGGGGTTAGCCCGTAGACAAGAGACCCAGTACTTC
CAGLEGLARRQETQYF
>TRBD2|.|TRBJ2-5|TRBV7-9
TGTGCCAGCAGCCATAAAACTAGCGGGGGTGGGGAGACCCAGTACTTC
CASSHKTSGGGETQYF
>TRBD2|.|TRBJ2-1|TRBV10-3
TGTGCCATCAGCTCTAGCGGGAGGGCACTCAATGAGCAGTTCTTC
CAISSSGRALNEQFF
>.|.|TRBJ2-7|TRBV2
TGTGCCAGCAGTGAATCACAAAGAGGATACGAGCAGTACTTC
CASSESQRGYEQYF
>.|few|TRBJ2-4|TRBV2
TGTGCCAGCAGTAAAACTTCGGTCGACATTCAGTACTTC
CASSKTSVDIQYF
>TRBD1|.|TRBJ1-5|TRBV5-6
TGTGCCAGCAGCTTTTTACAGGGGGCTGCTCAGCCCCAGCATTTT
CASSFLQGAAQPQHF
>.|.|TRBJ1-2|TRBV30
TGTGCCTGGAGTGTAATTGAGGGACACCTCTTC
CAWSVIEGHLF
>.|.|TRBJ1-1|TRBV7-8
TGTGCCAGCAGCGCGAGACGGGGTGCCACTGAAGCTTTCTTT
CASSARRGATEAFF
>.|once|TRBJ1-2|TRBV2
TGTGCCAGCAGCCTGACTAAAGGTAGCCACGATGGCTACACCTTC
CASSLTKGSHDGYTF
>.|.|TRBJ1-5|TRBV7-8
TGTGCCAGCAGCTCCGGGGGGACCCGGAATCAGCCCCAGCATTTT
CASSSGGTRNQPQHF
>TRBD2|.|TRBJ2-1|TRBV9
TGTGCCAGCAGCGTAGGGCGTGTGGCGGGGGGGCGACTTTTCAATGAGCAGTTCTTC
CASSVGRVAGGRLFNEQFF
>.|.|TRBJ2-3|TRBV7-9
TGTTCCAGCAGCGACAGCGTTGCCGGGAGCACAGATACGCAGTATTTT
CSSSDSVAGSTDTQYF
>TRBD1|.|TRBJ2-3|TRBV7-9
TGTGCCAGCAGCTTGCGACAGGGGGCCGGAGATACGCAGTATTTT
CASSLRQGAGDTQYF
>TRBD1|.|TRBJ1-5|TRBV19
TGTGCCAGCTCAGACAGGGGAAGCAATCAGCCCCAGCATTTT
CASSDRGSNQPQHF
>.|.|TRBJ2-7|TRBV7-9
TGTTCCAGCAGCCCCCCGACTAGTCAAGGAGGCGAGCAGTACTTC
CSSSPPTSQGGEQYF
>.|few|TRBJ2-1|TRBV27
TGTGCCAGCAGCCAGGATCATAATGAGCAGTTCTTC
CASSQDHNEQFF
>.|few|TRBJ2-6|TRBV6-5
TGTGCCAGCAGTTCGGGGGCTGGGGCCAACGTCCTGACTTTC
CASSSGAGANVLTF